These 20 T cell receptor beta chains were all obtained from the same sample, sequenced in a study of breast tumors, draining lymph nodes, adjacent tissues. One entry per CDR3 protein, called by TCRdb with MiXCR from the multiplex PCR reads. The sample holds fewer than 200,000 distinct CDR3 sequences, 33% seen once. Breast cancer patients provided tissue from their axillary draining lymph nodes. The source material was axillary lymph node tissue. The receptors stem from a female donor with breast cancer. Some clones in this sample may be carry-over from other donors' samples.

This sequence joins TRBV6-5 and TRBJ2-1, with TRBD2 identical over 12 bases. CDR3 size: 16 residues. The V gene's germline CDR1 is MNHEY and CDR2 SVGAGI. The V and J ends lost 6 bases and 4 bases, in that order; junction bases with no gene match: 7. The CDR3 sequence: CASRLIGTSGYNEQFF. CDR3 nucleotide sequence: TGTGCCAGCAGACTCATTGGGACTAGCGGGTACAATGAGCAGTTCTTC.

This clonotype has a count of ten or more. The chain has TRBV6-5 and TRBJ2-3, with 10 bases identical to TRBD2. CDR3 size: 14 residues. Germline CDR1 is MNHEY and CDR2 is SVGAGI. V dropped 8 bases and J dropped 8; count of bases not matched to a gene: 10. CDR3 protein: CASGGSGGSGTQYF. The CDR3 nucleotides read TGTGCCAGCGGTGGTAGCGGGGGGTCGGGTACGCAGTATTTT.

The table lists this clonotype with a few counts. This could be a read error, since a much larger clone is one nucleotide away. The chain combines TRBV7-3 with TRBJ2-3; TRBD2 matches 7 bases. The CDR3 length is 14 residues. The germline gives CDR1 SGHTA, CDR2 FQGTGA. For the CDR3, the DNA is TGTGCCAGCAGCTTAGCGAGCGGGGCTGATACGCGGTATTTT. Translating it yields CASSLASGADTRYF.

The chain is built from TRBV2 and TRBJ1-2; maybe TRBD1 (6 bases). Between the trimmed V and J ends, which lost 6 bases and 4 bases, there was a span of 27 bases. Germline CDR1 and CDR2: SNHLY and FYNNEI. The CDR3 is 18 amino acids. CDR3 DNA: TGTGCCAGCAGCACCTACAGGGTGGGGGGACCTCCTAGCTATGGCTACACCTTC. This gives the protein CASSTYRVGGPPSYGYTF.

The gene calls are TRBV19 and TRBJ1-2, with D hard to call. Deletions cut 3 bases from V and 12 bases from J, with 14 bases between. Germline lookup yields CDR1 LNHDA and CDR2 SQIVND (reference sequence). This CDR3 spans 12 amino acids. CDR3 nucleotides: TGTGCCAGTAGTATGAGTGGCTCTGGAAACACCTTC. Its translation: CASSMSGSGNTF.

This clonotype was picked up many times. The V gene is TRBV5-1, the J gene TRBJ2-1; 12 bases map to TRBD2. Germline V gene lookup returns CDR1 SGHRS and CDR2 YFSETQ. The CDR3 has 17 amino acids. Trimming at V came to 6 bases and at J to 7 bases, leaving 14 bases not matched to a gene. Here the CDR3 DNA reads TGCGCCAGCACCCCCGGGACTAGCGGGCCGCACAGGAATGAGCAGTTCTTC. This gives the protein CASTPGTSGPHRNEQFF. Full variable domain (remainder filled in from reference TRBV5-1 and TRBJ2-1): KAGVTQTPRYLIKTRGQQVTLSCSPISGHRSVSWYQQTPGQGLQFLFEYFSETQRNKGNFPGRFSGRQFSNSRSEMNVSTLELGDSALYLCASTPGTSGPHRNEQFFGPGTRLTVL.

This clonotype was counted ten times or more. The gene calls are TRBV5-6 and TRBJ2-1; either TRBD1 or TRBD2 may fit D (5 bases each). The CDR3 is 14 residues long. The V gene lost 4 bases and the J gene lost 2 bases, with 10 bases spanning the gap. Germline V gene lookup returns CDR1 SGHDT and CDR2 YYEEEE. The CDR3 spells CASSLGPPYNEQFF. DNA of the CDR3: TGTGCCAGCAGCCTGGGACCGCCCTACAATGAGCAGTTCTTC.

This clonotype showed up just once. The chain links TRBV9 to TRBJ1-4; D is unclear. The CDR3 runs to 14 residues. Germline V lookup: CDR1 SGDLS, CDR2 YYNGEE. V was shortened by 4 bases and J by 4 bases, with 11 bases between the two germline ends. CDR3 in amino acids: CASSPSPGNEKLFF. DNA of the CDR3: TGTGCCAGCAGCCCCTCCCCGGGTAATGAAAAACTGTTTTTT.

A note on this clonotype: Being one base from a much bigger clone, this may be a read error. V usage is TRBV20-1 and J usage is TRBJ2-5, with D tentatively TRBD1 (5 bases). The CDR3 sequence is 15 residues long. V was shortened by 1 base and J by 4 bases, with 16 bases between the two germline ends. The germline V gene encodes CDR1 DFQATT and CDR2 SNEGSKA (reference sequence). Here the CDR3 reads CSARGGRWSPETQYF. The CDR3, as DNA: TGCAGTGCTAGAGGGGGCAGGTGGTCGCCAGAGACCCAGTACTTC.

This clonotype was recorded at least ten times. The J gene is TRBJ2-1, the V gene TRBV12-5; possibly TRBD2 for D (5 bases). CDR1 and CDR2 (germline): LGHNT, FRNRAP. The ends were cut back, 3 bases at V and 8 bases at J, with 14 bases in the middle. CDR3 length: 14 amino acids. The CDR3 spells CASGLPTGGYEQFF. DNA of the CDR3: TGTGCTAGTGGTTTACCCACTGGAGGCTATGAGCAGTTCTTC.

The V call is TRBV28, the J call TRBJ1-2; D is unresolved. Germline V lookup: CDR1 MDHEN, CDR2 SYDVKM. V was trimmed by 4 bases and J by 3 bases, leaving 12 bases between them. The CDR3 extends over 14 amino acids. CDR3 DNA sequence: TGTGCCAGCAGTTCCGGGAAGGGTTACTATGGCTACACCTTC. This codes for CASSSGKGYYGYTF.

This clonotype turned up a few times. A much larger clone sits a single nucleotide away, making a read error possible. This rearrangement joins TRBV11-1 to TRBJ2-7; D is possibly TRBD2 (7 bases). Germline values: CDR1 SGHAT, CDR2 FQDESV (reference sequence). This CDR3 spans 15 amino acids. Trimming stripped 7 bases from V and 0 bases from J, with 16 bases between. In DNA form, the CDR3 reads TGTGCCAGCACCGAGTCGCGGGGGCCCTCCTACGAGCAGTACTTC. It translates to CASTESRGPSYEQYF.

Points on this clonotype: The junction shows a germline mismatch at one end, possibly a read error. The chain recombines TRBV9 with TRBJ2-2; perhaps TRBD1 as D (7 bases). Germline V lookup: CDR1 SGDLS, CDR2 YYNGEE. This CDR3 is built from 15 residues. CDR3 bases: TGTGCCAGCGGCGTAGCGGTAGGGGGCGACGGGGAGCTGTTTTTT. Its protein is CASGVAVGGDGELFF. The complete variable domain, with remaining parts taken from reference TRBV9 and TRBJ2-2, reads DSGVTQTPKHLITATGQRVTLRCSPRSGDLSVYWYQQSLDQGLQFLIQYYNGEERAKGNILERFSAQQFPDLHSELNLSSLELGDSALYFCASGVAVGGDGELFFGEGSRLTVL.

The CDR3 nucleotides are TGTGCCAGCAGCCGGGGGGGGGCTGAAGCTTTCTTT. Translating it yields CASSRGGAEAFF. The chain employs TRBV9 and TRBJ1-1; a weak D match, TRBD1 (5 bases). The V gene's germline CDR1 is SGDLS and CDR2 YYNGEE. CDR3 length equals 12 residues. V shed 4 bases and J shed 6 bases, with 10 bases lying between them.

Points on this clonotype: One junction end disagrees with the germline gene, perhaps due to a read error. The J gene is TRBJ2-1, the V gene TRBV5-8; D is possibly TRBD2 (6 bases). Germline CDR1 and CDR2: SGHTS and YDEGEE. This CDR3 is built from 13 residues. CDR3 sequence (DNA): TGTGCCAGCAGCTTGTCTAGCGCCAATGAGCGGTTCTTC. This gives the protein CASSLSSANERFF.

This clonotype was found many times. The chain combines TRBV20-1 with TRBJ1-5; 7 bases are a match to TRBD1. J lost 6 bases, V lost 3 bases, and 11 bases had no gene match. Looked up from germline, CDR1 is DFQATT and CDR2 is SNEGSKA (reference sequence). This CDR3 spans 15 amino acids. CDR3 residues: CSARPGGREGQPQHF. CDR3 nucleotides: TGCAGTGCTAGGCCAGGGGGGCGAGAGGGTCAGCCCCAGCATTTT.

This clonotype appeared many times. The rearrangement uses TRBV20-1 and TRBJ2-2; 9 nucleotides align to TRBD2. Unmatched junction bases numbered 12, after V lost 1 base and J lost 0 bases. The V gene's germline CDR1 is DFQATT and CDR2 SNEGSKA (reference sequence). The CDR3 loop spans 19 amino acids. This CDR3 is CSARVLALAGTPNTGELFF. DNA for the CDR3: TGCAGTGCTAGAGTACTTGCTCTAGCGGGGACCCCGAACACCGGGGAGCTGTTTTTT.

This sequence joins TRBV24-1 and TRBJ2-7, with 10 bases lining up with TRBD1. Germline CDR1 KGHDR, CDR2 SFDVKD. The CDR3 is made up of 14 amino acids. The ends lost 7 bases at V and 5 bases at J; junction bases unmatched: 7. Here the CDR3 reads CATSETGGGNEQYF. The CDR3 DNA sequence: TGTGCCACCAGCGAGACAGGGGGCGGCAACGAGCAGTACTTC.

The rearrangement links TRBV18 to TRBJ1-2; D not certain. CDR1 and CDR2 (germline): KGHSH, LQKENI. Trimming removed 1 base at V and 6 bases at J, with 9 bases between. CDR3 size: 13 residues. The CDR3 DNA follows: TGTGCCAGCTCACCACAGGGAACAGATGGCTACACCTTC. This encodes CASSPQGTDGYTF.

This clonotype showed up many times. This chain connects TRBV7-9 to TRBJ1-6; D ambiguous. CDR1 SEHNR and CDR2 FQNEAQ come from the germline V gene (reference sequence). V gave up 2 bases and J gave up 6 bases, with 17 bases separating them. There are 17 residues in the CDR3. CDR3: CASSLPQGSMSNSPLHF. In nucleotides, the CDR3 is TGTGCCAGCAGCTTACCCCAAGGGTCCATGAGTAATTCACCCCTCCACTTT.